The following is a TCR beta chain sequence with its context. Its antigen is as yet unknown. The data originate from a study of cytomegalovirus exposure and HLA in healthy donors. Study details: About 85 million unique TCRs from HLA-typed donors were held in an early release of data.

This PCR relied on a set of 60 Vbeta primers and 13 Jbeta primers. TCRdb keeps only in-frame clones here, not all; method: immunoSEQ multiplex PCR. The data show around 90,000 clones, 65% seen once. Overall study results and limits: Sequence variants that were highly shared formed a cluster that was likely a sequencing artifact. In an earlier analysis, most TCR beta V segments were productive about 87% or about 30% of the time.

The CDR3 is 13 amino acids. Trimming shortened V by 3 bases and J by 5 bases, and 7 bases separated the two germline ends. Germline V gives CDR1 MDHEN, CDR2 SYDVKM. The TCR comes from a boy younger than 18 in good health and CMV-seropositive. This sequence joins TRBV28 and TRBJ2-2, with D unresolved. The material sequenced was PBMCs. CDR3 in amino acids: CASSFTPTGELFF. In DNA form, the CDR3 reads TGTGCCAGCAGTTTTACTCCGACCGGGGAGCTGTTTTTT.